This TCR beta chain was identified in a study of early T cells in non-severe SARS-CoV-2 infection (dated by TCRdb to the early 2020s). With regard to the full study: TCR sequencing used bulk RNA from unsorted whole blood, so alpha and beta chains could not be paired. The paper as a whole reports these results and caveats: Matching against VDJdb was skewed toward anti-spike CD8 responses, likely underestimated virus-specific expansions, and missed private and CD4 specificities.

This clonotype was counted ten times or more. The antigen it recognizes is unknown. Within one base of it there is no much larger clone, and no base qualities were kept. Receptor libraries were prepared by 5' RACE. Sequenced using a NextSeq 500. The TCR library protocol attached unique molecular identifiers to individual cDNA molecules to correct for sequencing error and PCR bias. Both TCR alpha and beta chains were sequenced, and tight co-correlation was observed between alpha and beta sequence abundances in each sample. The source study handled its data this way. Decombinator V4 was used to annotate the V gene, J gene and CDR3 of the TCR sequences. TCRs were defined as expanded if a significant change between any two time points was detected under a Poisson model with p below 0.0001. TCR abundances were normalised to the total number of TCRs sequenced per sample and expressed as counts per million. VDJdb, accessed 1 November 2021, was searched for CMV, EBV and SARS-CoV-2 annotated TCRs, excluding TCRs annotated for multiple antigens. TCRdb reran the public reads through fastp at Q25 and MiXCR, keeping productive beta chains. When rows share a CDR3 protein, they turn into one entry using the most common DNA and genes. The V and J calls and clone size are TCRdb's, not the authors'. This sample gives approximately 30,000 distinct CDR3 sequences in total; approximately 4.6% of them show up just once. The ten largest account for roughly 12% of the sample.

A case-control design nested within a healthcare worker cohort in London, UK, was used, with weekly nasopharyngeal swab PCR tests and blood sampling performed. Healthcare workers were recruited between 23 and 31 March 2020, during the week of the UK lockdown, and were followed weekly for up to about 16 weeks. Sequenced material: whole blood. This clonotype was obtained from an adult who was a healthcare worker with PCR-confirmed SARS-CoV-2 infection or an uninfected control (not recorded which).

The encoded CDR3 is CASSPMGAARGYTF. The nucleotide sequence is given as TGTGCCAGCAGCCCTATGGGGGCGGCTCGAGGCTACACCTTC. The V gene is TRBV12-3 or TRBV12-4 and the J gene is TRBJ1-2; TRBD1 might be the D gene, on 6 matching bases. Measured from the cysteine to the phenylalanine, the CDR3 is 14 residues long. The read is trimmed to its CDR3 DNA, 42 bases read in frame from base 1. V and J are truncated by 6 bases and 8 bases respectively, leaving an intervening sequence of 19 bases.